Shown below are 21 T cell receptor beta chains from a single sample sequenced in a study of blood T cell repertoires in COVID-19. Here immunoSEQ multiplex PCR was the method, and the copy in TCRdb shows in-frame clones only, minus some. This table has about 59,000 clones, 90% to 95% appearing once. Sequenced material: peripheral blood. The source of these receptors is a human donor in a cohort sampled during active COVID-19.

V gene TRBV19 combines with J gene TRBJ1-5, with TRBD1 as a possible D gene (5 bases). V was cut by 5 bases and J by 2 bases, with 10 bases left in between. This CDR3 contains 14 residues. Germline-derived CDR1 and CDR2 are LNHDA and SQIVND (reference sequence). CDR3 residues: CASSGGSGNQPQHF. The CDR3, as DNA: TGTGCCAGTAGTGGGGGGTCGGGCAATCAGCCCCAGCATTTT.

V is TRBV19 and J is TRBJ2-2; 9 bases line up with TRBD1. This CDR3 spans 13 amino acids. The germline CDR1 and CDR2 sequences are LNHDA and SQIVND (reference sequence). V shed 10 bases, J shed 4 bases, and the junction held 4 bases outside the gene matches. CDR3 sequence: CATDRGGTGELFF. For the CDR3, the DNA is TGTGCCACCGACAGGGGGGGCACCGGGGAGCTGTTTTTT.

The gene calls are TRBV30 and TRBJ2-1; D ambiguous. The CDR3 contains 11 residues. Germline lookup yields CDR1 GTSNPN and CDR2 SVGIG (reference sequence). Trimming left V 4 bases short and J 4 bases short, with 5 bases between. This CDR3 reads CAWTYYNEQFF. The CDR3 region has the DNA TGTGCCTGGACTTATTACAATGAGCAGTTCTTC.

This chain links TRBV7-2 with TRBJ2-3; possible D gene TRBD2, 7 bases. Trimming removed 2 bases from V and 6 bases from J, with 12 bases in between. This CDR3 region has 14 residues. Germline values: CDR1 SGHTA, CDR2 FQGNSA. CDR3 loop: CASSLLGGGDTQYF. CDR3 nucleotides: TGTGCCAGCAGCTTATTAGGGGGGGGTGATACGCAGTATTTT.

The gene calls are TRBV6-5 and TRBJ2-7; 7 bases agree with TRBD1. The V segment lost 1 base and the J segment 6 bases; nucleotides outside the gene matches: 6. Germline assignment: CDR1 MNHEY and CDR2 SVGAGI. The CDR3 contains 14 residues. In DNA, the CDR3 is TGTGCCAGCAGTTACTACAGGGGTCCCTCCGAGCAGTACTTC. Its protein is CASSYYRGPSEQYF.

This clone appeared once. The chain is built from TRBV11-3 and TRBJ2-1; a weak D match, TRBD1 (6 bases). The CDR3 contains 12 residues. The germline gives CDR1 SGHNT, CDR2 YENEEA. V was trimmed by 4 bases and J by 9 bases, leaving 10 bases between them. The CDR3 protein is CASSSQGIEQFF. The CDR3 DNA reads TGTGCCAGCAGCTCACAGGGTATTGAGCAGTTCTTC.

The rearrangement links TRBV6-2 or TRBV6-3 to TRBJ1-2; TRBD1 matches 10 bases. CDR1 and CDR2 from the germline V gene are MNHEY and SVGEGT. The V gene end was trimmed by 6 bases and the J gene end by 6 bases; junction bases not matched to a gene: 4. The CDR3 runs 13 residues. The CDR3 coding sequence is TGTGCCAGCAGCCGGGGACAGGGGAATGGCTACACCTTC. This gives the protein CASSRGQGNGYTF.

The V and J genes are TRBV4-1 and TRBJ2-2; 7 bases match TRBD2. The CDR3 covers 15 residues. Germline CDR1 and CDR2: MGHRA and YSYEKL. V lost 4 bases to trimming and J lost 4 bases; unmatched junction nucleotides: 6. In DNA, the CDR3 is TGCGCCAGCAGCCGTCCCACGGGGGGCACCGGGGAGCTGTTTTTT. Its translation: CASSRPTGGTGELFF.

Comments on this clone: It is likely a read error, because the conserved phenylalanine at the end of the CDR3 is missing. Because the CDR3's place on the DNA is in doubt, the DNA is left out and the CDR3 is given as listed by TCRdb. The chain employs TRBV28 and TRBJ2-7; TRBD2 reflects the table's D call only, with no check against the DNA. The CDR3 region is 16 residues in length, termini included. In germline, CDR1 is MDHEN, CDR2 SYDVKM. The CDR3 sequence is CASSLKSGTGTSGREL.

This clone was seen once. This CDR3 is CASSQASGGGETQYF. The CDR3 DNA reads TGCGCCAGCAGCCAAGCTTCAGGGGGCGGGGAGACCCAGTACTTC. The rearrangement links TRBV4-3 to TRBJ2-5; 8 nucleotides agree with TRBD1. The CDR3 consists of 15 residues. Germline V CDR1 and CDR2: LGHNA, YSLEER. V lost 1 base and J lost 5; bases outside the gene matches: 6.

V usage is TRBV28 and J usage is TRBJ1-2, with TRBD1 matching over 12 bases. After removal of 6 bases from V and 7 bases from J, the junction contained 18 bases not matched to a gene. The CDR3 consists of 18 residues. Germline CDR1 and CDR2: MDHEN and SYDVKM. The CDR3 protein is CASRGTTGTGGARVGYTF. As DNA, the CDR3 is TGTGCCAGCAGAGGAACGACCGGGACAGGGGGCGCAAGGGTTGGCTACACCTTC.

The rearrangement joins TRBV19 to TRBJ2-7; possible D gene TRBD2, 6 bases. V was cut by 10 bases and J by 3 bases, with 13 bases left in between. This CDR3 spans 12 amino acids. Germline V gene sequence: CDR1 LNHDA, CDR2 SQIVND (reference sequence). The CDR3 bases are TGTGCCACGAACGGGGGTGGCTACGAGCAGTACTTC. This codes for CATNGGGYEQYF.

CDR3 nucleotide sequence: TGTGCCAGCAGCCAAGATTCAGGACTAGCGGGAGGAGGGACCGGGGAGCTGTTTTTT. Its translation is CASSQDSGLAGGGTGELFF. V and J are TRBV3-1 (or the pseudogene TRBV3-2) and TRBJ2-2, with TRBD2 identical over 14 bases. V trimming: 0 bases; J trimming: 5 bases; junction bases outside the gene matches: 8. The CDR3 sequence is 19 residues long. Germline CDR1 reads LGHDT; CDR2 reads YNNKEL (reference sequence).

Within the sample, this clone is medium-sized. The V and J genes are TRBV27 and TRBJ2-3; D not certain. CDR1 is MNHEY, CDR2 SMNVEV, per germline (reference sequence). This CDR3 has 14 residues. V lost 5 bases, J lost 5 bases, and 14 bases lay in between. The CDR3 sequence is CASSTPQLGDTQYF. CDR3 DNA: TGTGCCAGCAGTACTCCACAGCTTGGAGATACGCAGTATTTT.

J is TRBJ2-1 and V is TRBV9, with a possible D match to TRBD2 (6 bases). The germline V gene encodes CDR1 SGDLS and CDR2 YYNGEE. This CDR3 has 15 residues. V lost 4 bases and J lost 5, with 16 bases in between. The CDR3 region has the DNA TGTGCCAGCAGCTTAACCGGGACTGGTAACAATGAGCAGTTCTTC. This sequence encodes CASSLTGTGNNEQFF. Full variable domain (missing parts from reference TRBV9 and TRBJ2-1): DSGVTQTPKHLITATGQRVTLRCSPRSGDLSVYWYQQSLDQGLQFLIQYYNGEERAKGNILERFSAQQFPDLHSELNLSSLELGDSALYFCASSLTGTGNNEQFFGPGTRLTVL.

The chain combines TRBV2 with TRBJ2-3; D not certain. The germline V and J ends were trimmed by 6 bases and 2 bases, with 3 bases remaining between them. The germline V gene has CDR1 SNHLY and CDR2 FYNNEI. This CDR3 region has 11 residues. Here the CDR3 reads CASRATDTQYF. CDR3 coding DNA: TGTGCCAGCAGGGCCACAGATACGCAGTATTTT.

The V call is TRBV11-2, the J call TRBJ1-5; TRBD1 matches 8 bases. The CDR3 is 13 residues long. Germline V lookup: CDR1 SGHAT, CDR2 FQNNGV. After removal of 8 bases from V and 3 bases from J, the junction contained 3 bases not matched to a gene. CDR3 protein: CASSTGANQPQHF. CDR3 bases: TGTGCCAGCTCGACAGGGGCCAATCAGCCCCAGCATTTT.

The chain employs TRBV19 and TRBJ2-7; 10 positions agree with TRBD2. The CDR3 contains 15 residues. Germline V gene lookup returns CDR1 LNHDA and CDR2 SQIVND (reference sequence). V shed 5 bases and J 3 bases; nucleotides not matched to a gene: 7. Here the CDR3 DNA reads TGTGCCAGTAGTCCCGGGACTAGCGTCTACTACGAGCAGTACTTC. Protein sequence: CASSPGTSVYYEQYF.

The genes are TRBV13 and TRBJ2-3; D is ambiguous. This CDR3 is built from 15 residues. Trimming stripped 3 bases from V and 9 bases from J, with 19 bases between. The V gene's germline CDR1 is PRHDT and CDR2 FYEKMQ (reference sequence). DNA for the CDR3: TGTGCCAGCAGCTTCTCCCAGACTGCGGCCACAACGCAGTATTTT. Translating it yields CASSFSQTAATTQYF.

J is TRBJ2-7 and V is TRBV6-5; 9 bases map to TRBD1. V lost 5 bases, J lost 2 bases, and 7 bases stayed unmatched. Germline loops: CDR1 MNHEY, CDR2 SVGAGI. The CDR3 contains 15 residues. The CDR3 loop is CASSKPGQGTYEQYF. For the CDR3, the DNA is TGTGCCAGCAGTAAACCGGGACAGGGAACCTACGAGCAGTACTTC.

The chain couples TRBV6-5 to TRBJ1-3; D gene unclear. Trimming left V 6 bases short and J 0 bases short, with 12 bases between. The germline gives CDR1 MNHEY, CDR2 SVGAGI. CDR3 length: 15 amino acids. The CDR3 sequence is CASSFRESSGNTIYF. The DNA of the CDR3 is TGTGCCAGCAGCTTTAGGGAGAGCTCTGGAAACACCATATATTTT.